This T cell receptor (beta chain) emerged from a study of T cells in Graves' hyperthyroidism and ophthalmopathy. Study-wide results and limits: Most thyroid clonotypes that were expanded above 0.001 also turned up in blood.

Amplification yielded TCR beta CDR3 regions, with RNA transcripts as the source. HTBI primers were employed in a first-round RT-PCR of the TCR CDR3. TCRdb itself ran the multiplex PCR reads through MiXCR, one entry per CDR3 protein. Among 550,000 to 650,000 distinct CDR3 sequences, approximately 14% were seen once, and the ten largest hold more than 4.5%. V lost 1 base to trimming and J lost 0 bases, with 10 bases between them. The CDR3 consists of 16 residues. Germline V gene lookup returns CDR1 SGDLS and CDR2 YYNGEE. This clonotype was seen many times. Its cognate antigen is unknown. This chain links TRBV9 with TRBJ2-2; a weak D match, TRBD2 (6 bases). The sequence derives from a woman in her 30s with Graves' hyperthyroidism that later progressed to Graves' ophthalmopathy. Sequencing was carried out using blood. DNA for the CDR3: TGTGCCAGCAGCGTATTCGGGACTTCGAACACCGGGGAGCTGTTTTTT. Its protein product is CASSVFGTSNTGELFF.